This T cell receptor (beta chain) was recovered during a study of CD8+ T cells in alopecia areata. The wider study: Patients took tofacitinib for 6 to 18 months, followed by 6 drug-free months.

This clone has only one observation. The antigen is not known. Extraction and reverse transcription of RNA yielded cDNA as the sequencing template. This table comes from immunoSEQ multiplex PCR, and its TCRdb copy is limited to in-frame clones, with some not included. The table shows about 250,000 clones, with roughly two thirds occurring only once. Regarding the study as a whole: The study found TCR sharing across patients less clear than in mice, possibly for HLA reasons. Alopecia totalis/universalis scalp especially showed more expanded CD8+ clones than normal scalp.

Trimming took off 7 bases at V and 2 bases at J, with 12 bases between the two ends. Germline CDR1 and CDR2: SNHLY and FYNNEI. The CDR3 extends over 14 amino acids. The specimen comprised CD4+ T cells sorted from blood, sampled at week 0. The TCR comes from a human donor with alopecia areata. The chain carries TRBV2 and TRBJ1-3; D might be TRBD1 (5 bases). The CDR3 DNA reads as TGTGCCAGCAAAATTCAGGGCCCTGGAAACACCATATATTTT. This sequence encodes CASKIQGPGNTIYF.